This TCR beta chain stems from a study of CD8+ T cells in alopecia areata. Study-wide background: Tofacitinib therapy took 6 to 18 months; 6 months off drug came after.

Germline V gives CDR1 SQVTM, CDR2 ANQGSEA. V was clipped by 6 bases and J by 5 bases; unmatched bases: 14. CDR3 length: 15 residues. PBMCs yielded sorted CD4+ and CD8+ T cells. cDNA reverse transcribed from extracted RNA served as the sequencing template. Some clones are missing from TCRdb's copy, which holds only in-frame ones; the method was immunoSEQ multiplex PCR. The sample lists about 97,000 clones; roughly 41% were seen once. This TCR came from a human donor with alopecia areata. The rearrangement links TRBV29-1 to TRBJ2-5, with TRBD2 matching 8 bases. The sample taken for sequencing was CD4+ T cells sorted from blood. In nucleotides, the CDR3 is TGCAGCGTGGCCGGATTGATAGCGGGGTTGGAGACCCAGTACTTC. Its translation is CSVAGLIAGLETQYF.